A single sample is the source of the 8 T cell receptor beta chains below, sequenced in a study of lymphopenia after photon versus proton radiotherapy. TCRdb's table, derived via immunoSEQ multiplex PCR, lists solely in-frame clones and lacks some. The sample shows 65,000 or so clones, around 87% of them seen only once. Here the sequenced sample was peripheral blood, taken from a patient treated with proton-based radiotherapy. The receptors stem from an elderly man with esophageal cancer.

This chain connects TRBV6-5 to TRBJ1-6; no definite D call. The CDR3 length is 14 residues. Deletions cut 6 bases from V and 11 bases from J, with 17 bases between. Germline-derived CDR1 and CDR2 are MNHEY and SVGAGI. The CDR3 bases are TGTGCCAGCAGCTCAGATAGGACTTGGCCACCCCTCCACTTT. Translated: CASSSDRTWPPLHF.

This clone appeared a single time. The chain has TRBV6-5 and TRBJ1-2; D is possibly TRBD1 (6 bases). The CDR3 is made up of 16 amino acids. The V gene's germline CDR1 is MNHEY and CDR2 SVGAGI. Trimming removed 4 bases from V and 4 bases from J, with 19 bases in between. The CDR3 sequence: CASSSVQGSRGYGYTF. The CDR3 region has the DNA TGTGCCAGCAGTTCAGTCCAGGGGAGCAGGGGCTATGGCTACACCTTC.

This clone was observed once. The V and J genes are TRBV14 and TRBJ1-3; D is possibly TRBD1 (6 bases). The CDR3 length is 14 residues. V dropped 5 bases and J dropped 0 bases, with 8 bases sitting between them. Germline CDR1 SGHDN, CDR2 FVKESK. The chain's CDR3 is CASSSQGSGNTIYF. CDR3 in DNA: TGTGCCAGCAGCTCACAGGGCTCTGGAAACACCATATATTTT.

The rearrangement links TRBV11-2 to TRBJ2-2; D unresolved. Looked up from germline, CDR1 is SGHAT and CDR2 is FQNNGV. The V end was cut by 4 bases, the J end by 3 bases, with 9 bases between. The CDR3 runs 14 residues. The CDR3 nucleotides are TGTGCCAGCAGCTCGATCGTTTACACCGGGGAGCTGTTTTTT. The encoded protein is CASSSIVYTGELFF.

The chain recombines TRBV7-2 with TRBJ1-6; the match to TRBD1 covers 9 bases. CDR3 size: 17 residues. CDR1 SGHTA and CDR2 FQGNSA come from the germline V gene. Trimming cost V 3 bases and J 10 bases; bases outside gene matches: 13. The CDR3 DNA reads as TGTGCCAGCAGCTTTCACACTGACAGGGGGATGAGGTCACCCCTCCACTTT. Encoded protein: CASSFHTDRGMRSPLHF.

The chain carries TRBV7-8 and TRBJ1-5, with D unresolved. Germline V lookup: CDR1 SGHVS, CDR2 FQNEAQ. This CDR3 comprises 11 residues. Between the trimmed V and J ends, which lost 5 bases and 9 bases, there was a span of 8 bases. The CDR3 nucleotides read TGTGCCAGCAGCCAGGTGGGGCCCCAGCATTTT. Protein: CASSQVGPQHF.

This sequence joins TRBV27 and TRBJ2-1, with D tentatively TRBD2 (7 bases). This CDR3 contains 15 residues. The V and J ends lost 10 bases and 2 bases respectively, with 18 bases between them. Germline V lookup: CDR1 MNHEY, CDR2 SMNVEV (reference sequence). CDR3 amino acids: CAIRRGTSAYNEQFF. The CDR3 DNA reads TGTGCCATCCGGCGGGGGACATCTGCCTACAATGAGCAGTTCTTC.

This clone was found a few times. The V gene is TRBV7-8, the J gene TRBJ1-5; D uncertain. The V gene lost 4 bases and the J gene lost 5 bases, with 9 bases spanning the gap. The CDR3 is 13 residues long. CDR1 and CDR2 (germline): SGHVS, FQNEAQ. DNA of the CDR3: TGTGCCAGCAGCTCGTCGATGGATCAGCCCCAGCATTTT. It encodes CASSSSMDQPQHF.